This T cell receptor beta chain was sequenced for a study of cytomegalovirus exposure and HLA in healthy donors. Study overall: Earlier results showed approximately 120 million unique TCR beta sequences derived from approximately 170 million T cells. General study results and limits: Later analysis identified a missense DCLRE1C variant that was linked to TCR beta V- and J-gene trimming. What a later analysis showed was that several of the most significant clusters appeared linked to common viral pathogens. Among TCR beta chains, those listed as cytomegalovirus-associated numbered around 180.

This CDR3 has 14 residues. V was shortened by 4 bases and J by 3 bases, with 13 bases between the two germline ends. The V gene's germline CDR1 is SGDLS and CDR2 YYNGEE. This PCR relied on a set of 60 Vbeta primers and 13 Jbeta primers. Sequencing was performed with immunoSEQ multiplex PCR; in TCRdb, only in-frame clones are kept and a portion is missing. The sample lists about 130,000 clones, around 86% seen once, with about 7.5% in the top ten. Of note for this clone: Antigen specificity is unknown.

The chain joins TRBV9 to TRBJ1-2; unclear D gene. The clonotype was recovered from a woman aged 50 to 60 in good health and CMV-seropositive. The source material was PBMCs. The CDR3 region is CASSSSSVDYGYTF. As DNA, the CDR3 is TGTGCCAGCAGCTCTTCCTCAGTCGACTATGGCTACACCTTC.